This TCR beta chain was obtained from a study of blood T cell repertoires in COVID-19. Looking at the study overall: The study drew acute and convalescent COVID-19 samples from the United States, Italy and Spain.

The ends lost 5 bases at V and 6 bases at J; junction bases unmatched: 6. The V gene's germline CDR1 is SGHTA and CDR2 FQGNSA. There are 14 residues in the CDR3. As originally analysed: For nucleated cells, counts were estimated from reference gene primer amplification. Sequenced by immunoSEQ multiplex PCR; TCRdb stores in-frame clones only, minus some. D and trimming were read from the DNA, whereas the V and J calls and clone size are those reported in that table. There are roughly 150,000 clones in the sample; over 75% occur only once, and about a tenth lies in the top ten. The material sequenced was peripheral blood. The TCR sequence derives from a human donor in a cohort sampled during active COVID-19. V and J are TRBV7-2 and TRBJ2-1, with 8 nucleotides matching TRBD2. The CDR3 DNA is TGTGCCAGCAGCACCGGGACTAGGGGCAATGAGCAGTTCTTC. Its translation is CASSTGTRGNEQFF.